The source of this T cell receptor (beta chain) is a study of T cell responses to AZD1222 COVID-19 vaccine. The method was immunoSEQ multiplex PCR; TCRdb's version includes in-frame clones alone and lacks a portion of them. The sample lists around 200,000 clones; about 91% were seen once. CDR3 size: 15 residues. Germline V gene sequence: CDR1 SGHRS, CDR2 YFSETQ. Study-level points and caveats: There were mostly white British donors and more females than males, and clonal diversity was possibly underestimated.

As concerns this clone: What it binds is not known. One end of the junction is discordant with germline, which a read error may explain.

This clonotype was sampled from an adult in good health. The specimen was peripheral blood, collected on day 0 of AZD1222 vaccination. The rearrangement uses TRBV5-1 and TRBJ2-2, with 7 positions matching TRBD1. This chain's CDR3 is CASSLGTAGTGELFF. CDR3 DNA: TGCGCCAGCAGTTTGGGGACAGCCGGTACCGGGGAGCTGTTTTTT.